The following is a T cell receptor (beta chain) sequence with its context. The source of the sample is a study of Tregs in tolerant kidney transplant recipients. Assay: immunoSEQ multiplex PCR; the TCRdb copy retains only in-frame clones and omits some. Of more than 95,000 clones detected, 92% appear once; the ten largest clones hold more than 0.45%. CD4+CD25+CD127- Tregs, CD4+CD25- non-Tregs, CD4 and CD8 cells were sorted. The material sequenced was CD4+ T cells from blood. The source of this sequence is a human donor in good health.

The CDR3 coding sequence is TGTGCCAGCGGAAATGGCAGGGCGACCTACAATGAGCAGTTCTTC. Amino acid sequence: CASGNGRATYNEQFF. This sequence joins TRBV27 and TRBJ2-1; the D gene is possibly TRBD1 (5 bases). Germline assignment: CDR1 MNHEY and CDR2 SMNVEV (reference sequence). The CDR3 sequence is 15 residues long. V gave up 8 bases and J gave up 2 bases, with 16 bases separating them.